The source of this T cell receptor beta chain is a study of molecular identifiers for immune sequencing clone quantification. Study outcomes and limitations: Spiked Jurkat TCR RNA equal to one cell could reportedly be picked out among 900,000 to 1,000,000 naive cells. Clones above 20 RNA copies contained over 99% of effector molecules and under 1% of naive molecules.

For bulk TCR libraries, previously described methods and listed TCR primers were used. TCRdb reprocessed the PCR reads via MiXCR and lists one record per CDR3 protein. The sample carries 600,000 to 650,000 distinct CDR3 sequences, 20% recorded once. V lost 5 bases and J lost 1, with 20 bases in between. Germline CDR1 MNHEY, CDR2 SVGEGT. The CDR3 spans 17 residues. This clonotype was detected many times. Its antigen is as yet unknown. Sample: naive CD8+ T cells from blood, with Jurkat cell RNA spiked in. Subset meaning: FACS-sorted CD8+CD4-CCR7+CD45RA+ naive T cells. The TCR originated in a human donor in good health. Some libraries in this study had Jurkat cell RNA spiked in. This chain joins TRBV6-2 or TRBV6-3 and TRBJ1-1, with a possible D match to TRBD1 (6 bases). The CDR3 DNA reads TGTGCCAGCAGTCCCTCCGGGGGCTGGTTTGGGAACACTGAAGCTTTCTTT. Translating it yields CASSPSGGWFGNTEAFF.